Shown below are 17 T cell receptor beta chains from a single sample sequenced in a study of blood T cell repertoires in COVID-19. TCRdb keeps only in-frame clones here, not all; method: immunoSEQ multiplex PCR. The repertoire has approximately 96,000 clones, nearly 95% of them found once; the top ten carry 3.5% to 5%. Material: peripheral blood. These receptors were collected from a human donor with active COVID-19. The donor label of this sample is uncertain.

The V gene is TRBV4-2, the J gene TRBJ2-3, with a tentative D call TRBD1 (5 bases). The CDR3 sequence is 14 residues long. Germline CDR1 is LGHNA and CDR2 is YNFKEQ. V lost 4 bases and J lost 0, with 8 bases in between. The CDR3 region is CASSRTLSTDTQYF. CDR3 coding DNA: TGTGCCAGCAGCCGGACACTTAGCACAGATACGCAGTATTTT.

This clone came up once. The chain combines TRBV6-6 with TRBJ2-2; D remains unclear. Germline CDR1 and CDR2: MNHNY and SVGAGI (reference sequence). V lost 2 bases, J lost 3 bases, and 7 bases lay in between. The CDR3 is 14 residues long. This CDR3 reads CASSYPPDTGELFF. The CDR3, as DNA: TGTGCCAGCAGTTACCCCCCGGACACCGGGGAGCTGTTTTTT.

The V call is TRBV5-1, the J call TRBJ2-1, with 15 bases matching TRBD2. The CDR3 has 17 amino acids. Unmatched junction bases numbered 5, after V lost 4 bases and J lost 3 bases. Looked up from germline, CDR1 is SGHRS and CDR2 is YFSETQ. The CDR3 loop reads CASSTRTSGGGYNEQFF. CDR3 bases: TGCGCCAGCAGCACCCGGACTAGCGGGGGGGGCTACAATGAGCAGTTCTTC.

This chain links TRBV3-1 (or the pseudogene TRBV3-2) with TRBJ2-1, with 8 bases fitting TRBD1. Germline trimming cut 4 bases from V and 1 base from J; bases unmatched to any gene: 6. The CDR3 sequence is 16 residues long. Germline-derived CDR1 and CDR2 are LGHDT and YNNKEL (reference sequence). This chain's CDR3 is CASSRRQGSSYNEQFF. CDR3 sequence (DNA): TGTGCCAGCAGCCGTCGACAGGGGTCATCCTACAATGAGCAGTTCTTC.

V usage is TRBV3-1 (or the pseudogene TRBV3-2) and J usage is TRBJ2-2; the match to TRBD2 covers 9 bases. Trimming at V came to 0 bases and at J to 3 bases, leaving 8 bases not matched to a gene. This CDR3 is built from 18 residues. Germline V gives CDR1 LGHDT, CDR2 YNNKEL (reference sequence). CDR3 region: CASSQDLAGGPDTGELFF. In DNA form, the CDR3 reads TGTGCCAGCAGCCAAGATTTGGCGGGGGGGCCCGACACCGGGGAGCTGTTTTTT.

This chain uses TRBV7-2 with TRBJ2-7, with 7 bases lining up with TRBD1. V was clipped by 5 bases and J by 3 bases; unmatched bases: 7. CDR1 and CDR2 from the germline V gene are SGHTA and FQGNSA. This CDR3 contains 14 residues. The CDR3 DNA reads as TGTGCCAGCAGCGTCGCCGGGACAGACTACGAGCAGTACTTC. Encoded protein: CASSVAGTDYEQYF.

The V gene is TRBV7-2, the J gene TRBJ2-1, with 9 nucleotides matching TRBD2. With V trimmed by 3 bases and J by 5 bases, 5 bases remained unmatched. Germline CDR1 is SGHTA and CDR2 is FQGNSA. The CDR3 consists of 15 residues. CDR3 DNA: TGTGCCAGCAGCTTGCGCGGGAGGGGGGACAATGAGCAGTTCTTC. Its translation: CASSLRGRGDNEQFF.

The chain joins TRBV10-2 to TRBJ2-7, with 14 bases lining up with TRBD2. V gave up 8 bases and J gave up 12 bases; unmatched junction bases: 15. Germline V gene lookup returns CDR1 WSHSY and CDR2 SAAADI. The CDR3 is made up of 15 amino acids. The CDR3 spells CASSNKPGLAGVGYF. Here the CDR3 DNA reads TGCGCCAGCTCAAACAAGCCGGGACTAGCGGGAGTTGGGTACTTC.

The gene calls are TRBV28 and TRBJ2-7; no definite D call. The length of the CDR3 is 13 residues. CDR1 is MDHEN, CDR2 SYDVKM, per germline. The V gene lost 2 bases and the J gene lost 3 bases, with 8 bases spanning the gap. The CDR3 nucleotides are TGTGCCAGCAGTTTAGGTGGCCTCTACGAGCAGTACTTC. Translation: CASSLGGLYEQYF.

The chain recombines TRBV19 with TRBJ2-1, with a possible D match to TRBD2 (5 bases). Germline lookup yields CDR1 LNHDA and CDR2 SQIVND (reference sequence). The CDR3 has 12 residues. V lost 5 bases, J lost 8 bases, and 10 bases lay in between. The CDR3 coding sequence is TGTGCCAGTAGTGGACTGGGCGATGAGCAGTTCTTC. It is translated as CASSGLGDEQFF.

The V and J genes are TRBV18 and TRBJ2-7; TRBD2 is a possible D gene (5 bases). Trimming removed 4 bases from V and 3 bases from J, with 19 bases in between. This CDR3 region has 16 residues. Looked up from germline, CDR1 is KGHSH and CDR2 is LQKENI. CDR3 loop: CASSLLAGLASYEQYF. CDR3 sequence (DNA): TGTGCCAGCTCACTGTTGGCAGGCCTAGCAAGCTACGAGCAGTACTTC. Full variable domain (outside the CDR3, taken from reference TRBV18 and TRBJ2-7): NAGVMQNPRHLVRRRGQEARLRCSPMKGHSHVYWYRQLPEEGLKFMVYLQKENIIDESGMPKERFSAEFPKEGPSILRIQQVVRGDSAAYFCASSLLAGLASYEQYFGPGTRLTVT.

The chain joins TRBV19 to TRBJ2-3; possibly TRBD1 for D (6 bases). This CDR3 contains 16 residues. Deletions cut 10 bases from V and 3 bases from J, with 23 bases between. Germline CDR1 reads LNHDA; CDR2 reads SQIVND (reference sequence). CDR3 in DNA: TGTGCCACCTCAAGGGGGAGTCTTGGCTTGACAGATACGCAGTATTTT. Protein product: CATSRGSLGLTDTQYF.

This clone was counted a few times. The chain employs TRBV7-2 and TRBJ2-7; D perhaps matches TRBD2 (5 bases). Per germline, CDR1 SGHTA and CDR2 FQGNSA. Trimming removed 5 bases at V and 3 bases at J, with 11 bases between. This CDR3 region has 13 residues. The CDR3 coding sequence is TGTGCCAGCAGCGACGGGGTTTTCTACGAGCAGTACTTC. Translated, it gives CASSDGVFYEQYF.

The J gene is TRBJ2-3, the V gene TRBV9, with TRBD2 matching 8 bases. The trim removed 9 bases at V and 3 bases at J, leaving 9 bases unmatched. This CDR3 has 14 residues. Germline CDR1 and CDR2: SGDLS and YYNGEE. The CDR3 coding sequence is TGTGCCACAGCGCCGGGACTAGGGACAGATACGCAGTATTTT. Amino acid sequence: CATAPGLGTDTQYF.

This clone was observed a single time. V gene TRBV11-3 combines with J gene TRBJ2-7; D unresolved. The CDR3 runs to 12 residues. The germline V and J ends were trimmed by 3 bases and 6 bases, with 9 bases remaining between them. Germline V CDR1 and CDR2: SGHNT, YENEEA. CDR3 nucleotides: TGTGCCAGCAGCTTCCCTGTGGCCGAGCAGTACTTC. This translates into CASSFPVAEQYF.

The V call is TRBV28, the J call TRBJ1-1; perhaps TRBD1 as D (5 bases). Germline CDR1 is MDHEN and CDR2 is SYDVKM. The CDR3 has 12 residues. The V end was cut by 6 bases, the J end by 4 bases, with 9 bases between. The CDR3 DNA reads as TGTGCCAGCAGGGGGCGCCCCACTGAAGCTTTCTTT. It codes for CASRGRPTEAFF.

The rearrangement joins TRBV6-6 to TRBJ2-7; TRBD1 agrees at 7 bases. Germline V CDR1 and CDR2: MNHNY, SVGAGI (reference sequence). The trim removed 8 bases at V and 3 bases at J, leaving 4 bases unmatched. The CDR3 has 12 residues. In nucleotides, the CDR3 is TGTGCCAGCGGGACAGCGAACTACGAGCAGTACTTC. Translated: CASGTANYEQYF.